This section outlines one T cell receptor (beta chain) sequence together with its context. Its target is unknown. Sequencing was performed with immunoSEQ multiplex PCR; in TCRdb, only in-frame clones are kept and a portion is missing. Among about 110,000 clones, 80% to 95% were seen once, and the ten largest hold over 6.5%. This specimen comes from a study of T cell responses to AZD1222 COVID-19 vaccine. Overall study findings and caveats: The sample set comprised mostly white British donors with more females, and clonal diversity was possibly underestimated.

The receptor comes from an adult in good health. This sample comprised peripheral blood, obtained on day 0 of AZD1222 vaccination.

The CDR3 DNA reads as TGTGCCAGCAGCTTAGGAACCGGGACGCCGGGTGAAAAACTGTTTTTT. Protein: CASSLGTGTPGEKLFF. The V gene is TRBV7-2, the J gene TRBJ1-4, with a possible D match to TRBD1 (5 bases). The V end lost 1 base, the J end lost 7 bases, and 16 bases lay between the germline ends. CDR3 length: 16 residues. Germline CDR1 and CDR2: SGHTA and FQGNSA.